These 3 T cell receptor beta chains share one sample of origin, sequenced in a study of post-analysis software for immune sequencing data. The library was made from cDNA and included unique molecular identifiers. TCRdb re-called the PCR reads with MiXCR, one entry per CDR3 protein. The sample holds approximately 260,000 distinct CDR3 sequences, less than 40% seen once. The antigens for these receptors are not known. Findings and limits, study-wide: Controls showed lower frequencies than patients for a handful of TRBV segments, and TRBV5-6, TRBV5-1 and TRBV20-1 were among these.

The sequencing sample was made of blood. The receptors stem from a girl aged 5-17 years with multiple sclerosis.

At least ten counts were recorded for this clonotype. V usage is TRBV20-1 and J usage is TRBJ2-3, with 8 positions matching TRBD2. In germline, CDR1 is DFQATT, CDR2 SNEGSKA (reference sequence). The J segment lost 3 bases and the V segment lost 1 base, leaving 3 bases of the junction unmatched. This CDR3 comprises 14 residues. The DNA for the CDR3 is TGCAGTGCTAGAGTACTAGCGGTGACAGATACGCAGTATTTT. It encodes CSARVLAVTDTQYF.

This clonotype was picked up many times. V gene TRBV19 combines with J gene TRBJ2-5; D is possibly TRBD1 (6 bases). This CDR3 is built from 19 residues. V dropped 6 bases and J dropped 1 base, with 27 bases sitting between them. Looked up from germline, CDR1 is LNHDA and CDR2 is SQIVND (reference sequence). This CDR3 is CASSRGTPGHQRIQETQYF. The CDR3 region has the DNA TGTGCCAGTAGCAGAGGAACACCGGGACACCAAAGGATCCAAGAGACCCAGTACTTC.

This chain joins TRBV7-9 and TRBJ2-2; D not certain. The ends were cut back, 1 base at V and 1 base at J, with 4 bases in the middle. This CDR3 region has 14 residues. Germline-derived CDR1 and CDR2 are SEHNR and FQNEAQ (reference sequence). As DNA, the CDR3 is TGTGCCAGCAGCTTAGAGGGGAACACCGGGGAGCTGTTTTTT. Translation: CASSLEGNTGELFF.